The 18 T cell receptor beta chains listed next were all sequenced from one sample in a study of CD4 T cells in relation to SARS-CoV-2 and coronaviruses. Unexposed donor CD4+ T cells date from about 2011-2019, before the COVID-19 pandemic. Data came from immunoSEQ multiplex PCR; TCRdb stores just in-frame clones and leaves some out. Of about 60,000 clones in the sample, about 94% were seen once. The sequenced sample was naive CD4+ T cells from PBMCs. Subset given: naive CD4+ T cells isolated by negative enrichment. Every receptor here comes from a human donor in good health.

The gene calls are TRBV19 and TRBJ2-7; tentative D call: TRBD1 (5 bases). The V gene lost 4 bases and the J gene lost 2 bases, with 9 bases spanning the gap. Germline values: CDR1 LNHDA, CDR2 SQIVND (reference sequence). The CDR3 sequence is 13 residues long. CDR3 DNA: TGTGCCAGTAGTAAGGGGTTGACCTACGAGCAGTACTTC. Its translation: CASSKGLTYEQYF.

The chain recombines TRBV7-2 with TRBJ2-3; D perhaps matches TRBD1 (5 bases). The V gene lost 0 bases and the J gene lost 3 bases, with 10 bases spanning the gap. The V gene's germline CDR1 is SGHTA and CDR2 FQGNSA. The CDR3 loop spans 15 amino acids. The CDR3 loop is CASSLAGAGTDTQYF. The CDR3, as DNA: TGTGCCAGCAGCTTAGCAGGGGCCGGTACAGATACGCAGTATTTT.

The V gene is TRBV9, the J gene TRBJ2-1; no definite D call. Per the germline V gene, CDR1 is SGDLS and CDR2 is YYNGEE. Trimming shortened V by 6 bases and J by 0 bases, and 16 bases separated the two germline ends. The CDR3 is 16 amino acids. The CDR3 DNA follows: TGTGCCAGCACCCCCCCGAGGCCGAGCTCCTACAATGAGCAGTTCTTC. Protein product: CASTPPRPSSYNEQFF. Filled out from reference TRBV9 and TRBJ2-1, the complete variable domain reads DSGVTQTPKHLITATGQRVTLRCSPRSGDLSVYWYQQSLDQGLQFLIQYYNGEERAKGNILERFSAQQFPDLHSELNLSSLELGDSALYFCASTPPRPSSYNEQFFGPGTRLTVL.

V and J are TRBV7-4 and TRBJ2-7; D may match TRBD1 or TRBD2 (7 bases each). CDR3 size: 14 residues. Per germline, CDR1 SGHVT and CDR2 SQSDAQ. The ends were cut back, 8 bases at V and 4 bases at J, with 18 bases in the middle. The CDR3, as DNA: TGTGCCAGCCTAGGGGGCGGGAGTTTATACGAGCAGTACTTC. Translation: CASLGGGSLYEQYF.

J is TRBJ2-7 and V is TRBV18; 8 nucleotides align to TRBD1. CDR1 and CDR2 (germline): KGHSH, LQKENI. The CDR3 spans 14 residues. The J segment lost 5 bases and the V segment lost 4 bases, leaving 7 bases of the junction unmatched. The CDR3 loop is CASSLRDRIHEQYF. The CDR3 bases are TGTGCCAGCTCACTGCGGGACAGGATACACGAGCAGTACTTC.

The chain uses TRBV10-2 and TRBJ2-1, with D possibly matching TRBD2 (6 bases). Germline V lookup: CDR1 WSHSY, CDR2 SAAADI. CDR3 length: 14 amino acids. CDR3 protein: CALIGGRSYNEQFF. Here the CDR3 DNA reads TGCGCGCTGATCGGGGGACGCTCCTACAATGAGCAGTTCTTC.

The chain carries TRBV2 and TRBJ1-1; D ambiguous. Trimming pared 6 bases from V and 1 base from J, leaving 12 bases between. The CDR3 has 14 residues. Per the germline V gene, CDR1 is SNHLY and CDR2 is FYNNEI. The CDR3 coding sequence is TGTGCCAGCAGCCCCGACGGAGGGAACACTGAAGCTTTCTTT. Its translation: CASSPDGGNTEAFF.

J is TRBJ2-6 and V is TRBV5-1; no clear D gene. Deletions cut 0 bases from V and 4 bases from J, with 11 bases between. The CDR3 runs to 16 residues. CDR1 and CDR2 (germline): SGHRS, YFSETQ. The CDR3: CASSLGTGTGANVLTF. For the CDR3, the DNA is TGCGCCAGCAGCTTGGGTACCGGCACCGGGGCCAACGTCCTGACTTTC. Together with reference TRBV5-1 and TRBJ2-6, the CDR3 gives the full variable domain: KAGVTQTPRYLIKTRGQQVTLSCSPISGHRSVSWYQQTPGQGLQFLFEYFSETQRNKGNFPGRFSGRQFSNSRSEMNVSTLELGDSALYLCASSLGTGTGANVLTFGAGSRLTVL.

This chain connects TRBV28 to TRBJ2-1; D ambiguous. Germline values: CDR1 MDHEN, CDR2 SYDVKM. V was shortened by 4 bases and J by 2 bases, with 12 bases between the two germline ends. The CDR3 sequence is 15 residues long. The CDR3 here is CASSSPSRTYNEQFF. In nucleotides, the CDR3 is TGTGCCAGCAGTTCCCCCTCGCGTACCTACAATGAGCAGTTCTTC.

This chain links TRBV3-1 (or the pseudogene TRBV3-2) with TRBJ2-5, with D unclear. CDR1 LGHDT and CDR2 YNNKEL come from the germline V gene (reference sequence). This CDR3 has 13 residues. V was pared by 2 bases and J by 3 bases, with 7 bases between. CDR3: CASSQWEKETQYF. The DNA for the CDR3 is TGTGCCAGCAGCCAATGGGAAAAAGAGACCCAGTACTTC.

In the case of this clone: Other nucleotide sequences in the sample specify the same CDR3. This sequence joins TRBV5-4 and TRBJ1-5; weak D call: TRBD1 (6 bases). Per the germline V gene, CDR1 is SGHNT and CDR2 is YYREEE (reference sequence). Between the trimmed V and J ends, which lost 2 bases and 0 bases, there was a span of 18 bases. The CDR3 runs 18 residues. The CDR3 sequence is CASSFTGRGFGSNQPQHF. For the CDR3, the DNA is TGTGCCAGCAGCTTTACAGGGAGGGGATTCGGTAGCAATCAGCCCCAGCATTTT.

The chain joins TRBV10-2 to TRBJ2-7, with 7 positions matching TRBD2. The V gene end was trimmed by 10 bases and the J gene end by 5 bases; junction bases not matched to a gene: 5. This CDR3 is 11 amino acids long. Germline V gene data show CDR1 as WSHSY and CDR2 as SAAADI. CDR3 protein: CATWTSDEQYF. The CDR3 nucleotides read TGCGCCACCTGGACTAGTGACGAGCAGTACTTC.

The CDR3 coding sequence is TGCGCCAGCAGGGATCGGGACAGCGCTTTCGGAAACACCATATATTTT. Its translation is CASRDRDSAFGNTIYF. V gene TRBV5-1 combines with J gene TRBJ1-3, with 7 positions matching TRBD1. Germline CDR1 reads SGHRS; CDR2 reads YFSETQ. Germline trimming cut 5 bases from V and 4 bases from J; bases unmatched to any gene: 12. The CDR3 extends over 16 amino acids.

This chain joins TRBV5-1 and TRBJ1-5, with TRBD1 matching over 8 bases. Germline V lookup: CDR1 SGHRS, CDR2 YFSETQ. The CDR3 loop spans 15 amino acids. V lost 0 bases to trimming and J lost 3 bases; unmatched junction nucleotides: 2. CDR3 sequence reads: CASSLEGQDNQPQHF. Written as DNA, the CDR3 is TGCGCCAGCAGCTTGGAGGGACAGGACAATCAGCCCCAGCATTTT.

CDR3 sequence: CASSVAAASGSLREQFF. In nucleotides, the CDR3 is TGTGCCAGCAGCGTAGCTGCGGCTAGCGGGAGTTTACGGGAGCAGTTCTTC. The V and J genes are TRBV9 and TRBJ2-1; 10 bases are shared with TRBD2. The CDR3 consists of 17 residues. V lost 0 bases to trimming and J lost 10 bases; unmatched junction nucleotides: 13. The germline gives CDR1 SGDLS, CDR2 YYNGEE.

The chain couples TRBV12-3 or TRBV12-4 to TRBJ1-4, with D uncertain. V shed 6 bases and J shed 8 bases, with 13 bases lying between them. CDR3 length equals 13 residues. The CDR3 spells CASRGPVGEKLFF. CDR3 DNA sequence: TGTGCCAGCAGAGGGCCGGTGGGGGAAAAACTGTTTTTT.

J is TRBJ1-1 and V is TRBV6-5; maybe TRBD1 (5 bases). The CDR3 has 13 residues. Germline CDR1 reads MNHEY; CDR2 reads SVGAGI. Deletions cut 0 bases from V and 6 bases from J, with 8 bases between. The CDR3 loop reads CASSYSRAAEAFF. In nucleotides, the CDR3 is TGTGCCAGCAGTTACTCCAGGGCGGCTGAAGCTTTCTTT.

This chain uses TRBV6-4 with TRBJ2-5, with D uncertain. The germline V gene has CDR1 MRHNA and CDR2 SNTAGT. The CDR3 is made up of 12 amino acids. V lost 5 bases and J 1 base, leaving 5 bases between the germline ends. The CDR3 DNA is TGTGCCAGCAGTAGTATCCAAGAGACCCAGTACTTC. It is translated as CASSSIQETQYF.